This T cell receptor (beta chain) was observed in a study of blood T cell repertoires in COVID-19. As for the study in general: The United States, Italy and Spain were the sources of the acute and convalescent COVID-19 samples. Nucleic acid was either cDNA or gDNA, and it came from T cells, B-cell-depleted T cells, or PBMCs.

Participants, about 18 to 90 years old, spanned around 25 US areas. Cohort assignment relied on participant-reported clinical history. Generated by immunoSEQ multiplex PCR, the TCRdb table keeps only in-frame clones and is missing some. The sample lists 130,000 to 150,000 clones, 88% occurring once. V was clipped by 0 bases and J by 6 bases, with 18 bases between them. Germline CDR1 is SGDLS and CDR2 is YYNGEE. The CDR3 totals 16 residues. The sequence was obtained from a young woman with acute COVID-19. This chain connects TRBV9 to TRBJ2-5, with D tentatively TRBD2 (5 bases). The sequenced sample was PBMCs or T cells enriched from blood (not recorded which). The CDR3 nucleotides read TGTGCCAGCAGCGTAGGGACTGGACCAGGAGAAAAGACCCAGTACTTC. It is translated as CASSVGTGPGEKTQYF.